This T cell receptor beta chain is drawn from a study of identical twins. General study points: Memory repertoires lacked the insertion deficit that abundant cord blood beta clonotypes showed. Cross-sectional statistical analysis, not tracking of the same donors, underpinned the conclusions. Compared with unrelated sharing, twin-shared out-of-frame alpha sequences had more low-probability sequences.

Remarks on this clonotype: The antigen is not known.

One entry per CDR3 protein, called by TCRdb with MiXCR from the 5' RACE reads. The sample has around 1.7 million distinct CDR3 sequences, about 32% seen once. Germline CDR1 reads SGHVS; CDR2 reads FNYEAQ. This CDR3 region has 12 residues. V lost 4 bases to trimming and J lost 10 bases, with 12 bases between them. All donors comprised healthy Caucasians. The sequencing sample was made of cord blood. The sequence derives from a newborn girl in good health. The chain employs TRBV7-6 and TRBJ2-3; no reliable D call. The CDR3: CASSSFLHAQYF. CDR3 in DNA: TGTGCCAGCAGCTCCTTCTTGCATGCGCAGTATTTT.